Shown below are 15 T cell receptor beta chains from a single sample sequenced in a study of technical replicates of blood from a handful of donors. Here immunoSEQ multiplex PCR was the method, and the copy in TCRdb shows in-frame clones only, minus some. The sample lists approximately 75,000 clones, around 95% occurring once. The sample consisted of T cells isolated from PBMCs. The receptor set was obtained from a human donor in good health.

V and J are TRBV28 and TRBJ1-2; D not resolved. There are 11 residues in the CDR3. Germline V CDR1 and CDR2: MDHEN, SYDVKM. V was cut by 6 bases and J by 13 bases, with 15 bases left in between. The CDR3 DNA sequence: TGTGCCAGCAGGGCCTTAGAGGGTAGCACCTTC. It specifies CASRALEGSTF.

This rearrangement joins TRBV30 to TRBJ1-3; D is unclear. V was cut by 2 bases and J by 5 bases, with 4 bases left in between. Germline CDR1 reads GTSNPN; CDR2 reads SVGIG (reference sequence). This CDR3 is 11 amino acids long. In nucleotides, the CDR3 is TGTGCCTGGAGTATCAGAAACACCATATATTTT. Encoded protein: CAWSIRNTIYF.

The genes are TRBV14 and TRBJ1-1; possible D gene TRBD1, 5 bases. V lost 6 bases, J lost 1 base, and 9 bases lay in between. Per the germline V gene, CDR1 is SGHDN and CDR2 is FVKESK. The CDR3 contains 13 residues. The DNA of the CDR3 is TGTGCCAGCAGACCCGACAGGAACACTGAAGCTTTCTTT. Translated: CASRPDRNTEAFF.

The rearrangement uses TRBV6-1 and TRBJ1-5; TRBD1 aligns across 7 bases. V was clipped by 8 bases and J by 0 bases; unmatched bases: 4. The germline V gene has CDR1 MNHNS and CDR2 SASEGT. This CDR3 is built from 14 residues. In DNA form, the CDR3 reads TGTGCCAGCGGCGGGACAGTTAGCAATCAGCCCCAGCATTTT. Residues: CASGGTVSNQPQHF.

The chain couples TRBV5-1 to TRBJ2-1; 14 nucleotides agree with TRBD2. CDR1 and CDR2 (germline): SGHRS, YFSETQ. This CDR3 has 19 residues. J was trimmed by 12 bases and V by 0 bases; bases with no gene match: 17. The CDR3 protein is CASSLAGTSGSRLSFRQFF. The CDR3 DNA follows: TGCGCCAGCAGCTTGGCAGGGACTAGCGGGAGCCGTTTAAGCTTTAGGCAGTTCTTC.

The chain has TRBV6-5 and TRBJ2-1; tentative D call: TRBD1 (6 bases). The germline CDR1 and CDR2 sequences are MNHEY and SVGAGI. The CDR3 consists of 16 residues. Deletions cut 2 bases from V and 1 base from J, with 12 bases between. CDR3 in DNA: TGTGCCAGCAGTTACGGGACAAAGACTTCCTACAATGAGCAGTTCTTC. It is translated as CASSYGTKTSYNEQFF.

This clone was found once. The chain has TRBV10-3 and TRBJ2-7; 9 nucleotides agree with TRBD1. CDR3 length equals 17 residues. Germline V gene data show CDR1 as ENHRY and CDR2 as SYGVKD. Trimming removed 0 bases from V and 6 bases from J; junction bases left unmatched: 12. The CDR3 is CAISESNLGDRVGEQYF. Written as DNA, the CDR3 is TGTGCCATCAGTGAGTCGAATCTAGGGGACAGGGTCGGCGAGCAGTACTTC.

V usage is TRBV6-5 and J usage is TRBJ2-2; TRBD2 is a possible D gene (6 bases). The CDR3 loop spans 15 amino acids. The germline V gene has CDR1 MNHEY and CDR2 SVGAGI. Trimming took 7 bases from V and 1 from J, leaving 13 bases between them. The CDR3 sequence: CASKGGNRNTGELFF. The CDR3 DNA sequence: TGTGCCAGCAAGGGCGGGAATAGGAACACCGGGGAGCTGTTTTTT.

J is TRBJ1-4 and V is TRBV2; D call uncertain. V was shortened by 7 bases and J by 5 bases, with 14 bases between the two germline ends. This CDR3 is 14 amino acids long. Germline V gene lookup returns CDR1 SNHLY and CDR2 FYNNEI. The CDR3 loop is CASTRQPGNEKLFF. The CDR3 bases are TGTGCCAGCACCAGGCAACCTGGGAATGAAAAACTGTTTTTT.

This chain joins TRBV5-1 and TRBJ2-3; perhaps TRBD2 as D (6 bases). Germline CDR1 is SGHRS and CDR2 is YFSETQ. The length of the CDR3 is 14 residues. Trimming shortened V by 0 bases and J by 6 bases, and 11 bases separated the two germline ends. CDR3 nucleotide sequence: TGCGCCAGCAGCTTGGGAGATGCGGGGGATACGCAGTATTTT. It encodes CASSLGDAGDTQYF.

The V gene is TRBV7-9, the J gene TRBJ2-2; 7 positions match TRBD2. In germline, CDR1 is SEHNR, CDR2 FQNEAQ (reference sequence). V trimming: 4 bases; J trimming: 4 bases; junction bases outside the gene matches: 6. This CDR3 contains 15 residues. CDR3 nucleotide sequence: TGTGCCAGCAGCTCGAGCGGGAAAGTCACCGGGGAGCTGTTTTTT. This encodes CASSSSGKVTGELFF.

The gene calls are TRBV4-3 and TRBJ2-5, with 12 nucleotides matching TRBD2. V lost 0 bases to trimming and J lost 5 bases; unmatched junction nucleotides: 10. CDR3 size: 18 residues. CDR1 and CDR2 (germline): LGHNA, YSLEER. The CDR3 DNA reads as TGCGCCAGCAGCCAAGAACTAGCGGGAGGTACCCTGGTGGAGACCCAGTACTTC. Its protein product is CASSQELAGGTLVETQYF.

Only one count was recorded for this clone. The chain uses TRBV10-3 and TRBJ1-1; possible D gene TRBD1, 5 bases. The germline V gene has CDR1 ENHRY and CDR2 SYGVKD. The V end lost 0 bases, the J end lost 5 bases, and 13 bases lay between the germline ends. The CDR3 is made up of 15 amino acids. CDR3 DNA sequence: TGTGCCATCAGTGAGTCGACTCCGCAGGGAACTGAAGCTTTCTTT. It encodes CAISESTPQGTEAFF.

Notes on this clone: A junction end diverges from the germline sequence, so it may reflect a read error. For the CDR3, the DNA is TGTGCTAGCAGCTTAGAATCCGGGACCGGGGAGCTGTTTTTT. This encodes CASSLESGTGELFF. This sequence joins TRBV7-7 and TRBJ2-2; D is ambiguous. This CDR3 is built from 14 residues. Germline loops: CDR1 SSHAT, CDR2 FNYEAQ (reference sequence).

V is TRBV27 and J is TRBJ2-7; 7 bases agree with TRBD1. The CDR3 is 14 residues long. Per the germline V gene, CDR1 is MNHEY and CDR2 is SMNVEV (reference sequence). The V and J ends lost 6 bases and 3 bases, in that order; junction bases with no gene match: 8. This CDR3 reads CASRASGTVYEQYF. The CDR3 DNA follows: TGTGCCAGCAGGGCATCCGGGACAGTCTACGAGCAGTACTTC.